This T cell receptor (beta chain) was captured by sequencing in a study of blood T cell repertoires in COVID-19. Looking at the study overall: Samples of COVID-19 (acute and convalescent) were obtained from the United States, Italy and Spain.

Original methodology: Counts of nucleated cells, estimated from reference gene primer amplification, were obtained. The table came from immunoSEQ multiplex PCR; TCRdb's copy has only in-frame clones and leaves some out. Clone size and V and J calls were adopted from that table, with D and trimming inferred from the DNA. The sample carries 320,000 or so clones, 75% to 90% recorded once. The CDR3 is 17 amino acids. The germline V gene encodes CDR1 SQVTM and CDR2 ANQGSEA. V trimming: 8 bases; J trimming: 0 bases; junction bases outside the gene matches: 8. The rearrangement links TRBV29-1 to TRBJ2-1; 15 bases fit TRBD2. The clonotype originates from a man aged 60-69 years who had recovered from COVID-19. Material: PBMCs or T cells enriched from blood (not recorded which). This chain's CDR3 is CSLMGLAGGFSYNEQFF. The CDR3 nucleotides read TGCAGCTTAATGGGACTAGCGGGAGGTTTCTCCTACAATGAGCAGTTCTTC.